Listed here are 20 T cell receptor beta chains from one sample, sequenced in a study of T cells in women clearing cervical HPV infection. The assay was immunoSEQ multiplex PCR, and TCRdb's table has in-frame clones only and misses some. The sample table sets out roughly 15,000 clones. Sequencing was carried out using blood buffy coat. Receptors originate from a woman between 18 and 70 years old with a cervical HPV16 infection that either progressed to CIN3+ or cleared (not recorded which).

CDR3: CASSLPGDQETQYF. CDR3 DNA (partial): TGTGCCAGCAGCCTTCCCGGGGACCAAGAGACC. V usage is TRBV5-6 and J usage is TRBJ2-5; D perhaps matches TRBD2 (5 bases). Read data end 3 residues before the CDR3 end; the end is taken from the germline J gene. Trimming removed 4 bases from V and 0 bases from J, with 10 bases in between. The CDR3 is 14 amino acids. Germline V lookup: CDR1 SGHDT, CDR2 YYEEEE. The full variable domain, rest sourced from reference TRBV5-6 and TRBJ2-5, is DAGVTQSPTHLIKTRGQQVTLRCSPKSGHDTVSWYQQALGQGPQFIFQYYEEEERQRGNFPDRFSGHQFPNYSSELNVNALLLGDSALYLCASSLPGDQETQYFGPGTRLLVL.

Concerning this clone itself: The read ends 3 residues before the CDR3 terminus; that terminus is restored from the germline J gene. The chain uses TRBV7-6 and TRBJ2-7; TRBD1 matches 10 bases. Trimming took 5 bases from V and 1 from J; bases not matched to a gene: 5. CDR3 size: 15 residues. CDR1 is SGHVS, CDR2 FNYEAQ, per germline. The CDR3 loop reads CASSPGQGGSYEQYF. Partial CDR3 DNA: TGTGCCAGCAGCCCAGGACAGGGGGGTTCCTACGAG.

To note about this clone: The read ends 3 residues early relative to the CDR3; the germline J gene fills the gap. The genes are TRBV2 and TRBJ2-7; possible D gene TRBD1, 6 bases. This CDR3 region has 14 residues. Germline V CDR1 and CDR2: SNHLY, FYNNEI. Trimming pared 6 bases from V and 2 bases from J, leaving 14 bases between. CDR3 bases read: TGTGCCAGCAGCCGCGGCCCAGGGGCCTACGAG. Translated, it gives CASSRGPGAYE. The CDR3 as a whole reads CASSRGPGAYEQYF. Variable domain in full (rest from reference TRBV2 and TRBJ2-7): EPEVTQTPSHQVTQMGQEVILRCVPISNHLYFYWYRQILGQKVEFLVSFYNNEISEKSEIFDDQFSVERPDGSNFTLKIRSTKLEDSAMYFCASSRGPGAYEQYFGPGTRLTVT.

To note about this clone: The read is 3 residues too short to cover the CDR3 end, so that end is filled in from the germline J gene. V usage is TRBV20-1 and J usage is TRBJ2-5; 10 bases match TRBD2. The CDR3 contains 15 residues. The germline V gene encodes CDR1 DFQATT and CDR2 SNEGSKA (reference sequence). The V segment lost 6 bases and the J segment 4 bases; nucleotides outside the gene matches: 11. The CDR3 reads CSAKASGGAVETQYF. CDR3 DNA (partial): TGCAGTGCCAAGGCGAGCGGGGGGGCCGTAGAGACC.

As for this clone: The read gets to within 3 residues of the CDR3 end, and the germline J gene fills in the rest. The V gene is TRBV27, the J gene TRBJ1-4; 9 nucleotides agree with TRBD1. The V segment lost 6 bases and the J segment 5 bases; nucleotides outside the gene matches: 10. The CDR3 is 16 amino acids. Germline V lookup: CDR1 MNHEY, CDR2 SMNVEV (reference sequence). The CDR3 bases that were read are TGTGCCAGCAGATCCCTCCTAGACAGGGGGAATGAAAAA. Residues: CASRSLLDRGNEK. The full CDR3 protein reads CASRSLLDRGNEKLFF.

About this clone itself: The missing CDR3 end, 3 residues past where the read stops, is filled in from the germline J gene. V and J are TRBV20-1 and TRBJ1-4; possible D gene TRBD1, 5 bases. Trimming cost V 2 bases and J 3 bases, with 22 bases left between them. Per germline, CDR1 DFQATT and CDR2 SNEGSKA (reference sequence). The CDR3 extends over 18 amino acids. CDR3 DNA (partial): TGCAGTGCTAGATTTCTGAGGGGTCCAGAATCCCCTAATGAAAAA. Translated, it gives CSARFLRGPESPNEK. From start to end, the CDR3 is CSARFLRGPESPNEKLFF.

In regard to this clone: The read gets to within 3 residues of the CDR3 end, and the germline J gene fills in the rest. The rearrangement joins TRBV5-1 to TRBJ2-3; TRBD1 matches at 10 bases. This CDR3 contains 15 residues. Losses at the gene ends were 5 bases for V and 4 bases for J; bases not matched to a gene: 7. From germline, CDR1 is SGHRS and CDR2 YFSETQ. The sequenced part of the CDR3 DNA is TGCGCCAGCAGGCGACAGGGGGCCCCCCCAGATACG. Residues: CASRRQGAPPDT. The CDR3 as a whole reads CASRRQGAPPDTQYF.

CDR3 protein: CASSPDSRLYSPLHF. CDR3 bases read: TGTGCCAGCAGCCCTGACAGTCGGTTATATTCACCC. V and J are TRBV11-2 and TRBJ1-6; perhaps TRBD1 as D (5 bases). Coverage ceases 3 residues before the CDR3 finishes, and the germline J gene fills in the end. There are 15 residues in the CDR3. CDR1 and CDR2 (germline): SGHAT, FQNNGV. V was clipped by 5 bases and J by 8 bases, with 16 bases between them.

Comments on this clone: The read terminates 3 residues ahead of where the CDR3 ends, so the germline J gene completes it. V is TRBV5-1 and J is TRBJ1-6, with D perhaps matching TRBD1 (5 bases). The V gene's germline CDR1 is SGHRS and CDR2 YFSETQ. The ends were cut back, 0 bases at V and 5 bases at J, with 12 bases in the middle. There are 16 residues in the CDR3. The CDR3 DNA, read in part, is TGCGCCAGCAGCTTGGTAGGGGCTACCGATAATTCACCC. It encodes CASSLVGATDNSP. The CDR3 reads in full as CASSLVGATDNSPLHF.

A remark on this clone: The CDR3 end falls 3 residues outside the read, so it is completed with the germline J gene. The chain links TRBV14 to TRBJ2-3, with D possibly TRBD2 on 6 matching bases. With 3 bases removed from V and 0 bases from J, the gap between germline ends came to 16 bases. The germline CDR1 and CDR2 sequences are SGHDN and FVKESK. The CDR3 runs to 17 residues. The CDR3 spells CASSQTGDPSSTDTQYF. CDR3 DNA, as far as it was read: TGTGCCAGCAGCCAGACGGGGGACCCCTCTAGCACAGATACG.

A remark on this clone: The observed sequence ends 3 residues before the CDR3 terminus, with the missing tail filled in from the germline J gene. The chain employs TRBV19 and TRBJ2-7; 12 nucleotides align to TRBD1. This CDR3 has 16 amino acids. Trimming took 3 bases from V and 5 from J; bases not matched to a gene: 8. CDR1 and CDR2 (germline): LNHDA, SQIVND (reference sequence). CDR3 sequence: CASSMNSGQGANEQYF. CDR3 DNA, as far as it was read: TGTGCCAGTAGTATGAATTCGGGACAGGGGGCGAACGAG.

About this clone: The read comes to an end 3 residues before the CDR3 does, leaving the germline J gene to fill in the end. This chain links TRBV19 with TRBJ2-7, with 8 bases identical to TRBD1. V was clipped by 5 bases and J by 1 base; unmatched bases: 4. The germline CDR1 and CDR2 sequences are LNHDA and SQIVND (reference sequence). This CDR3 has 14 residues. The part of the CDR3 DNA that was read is TGTGCCAGTAGTGGGACAGGCGCTTCCTACGAG. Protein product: CASSGTGASYE. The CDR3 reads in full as CASSGTGASYEQYF.

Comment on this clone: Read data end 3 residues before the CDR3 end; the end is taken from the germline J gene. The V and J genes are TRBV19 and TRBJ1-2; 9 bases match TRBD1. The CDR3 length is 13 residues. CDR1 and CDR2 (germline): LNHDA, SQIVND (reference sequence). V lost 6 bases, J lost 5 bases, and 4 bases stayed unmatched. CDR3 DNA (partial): TGTGCCAGTAGCCCCGGGACAGGGTATGGC. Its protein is CASSPGTGYG. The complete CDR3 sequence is CASSPGTGYGYTF.

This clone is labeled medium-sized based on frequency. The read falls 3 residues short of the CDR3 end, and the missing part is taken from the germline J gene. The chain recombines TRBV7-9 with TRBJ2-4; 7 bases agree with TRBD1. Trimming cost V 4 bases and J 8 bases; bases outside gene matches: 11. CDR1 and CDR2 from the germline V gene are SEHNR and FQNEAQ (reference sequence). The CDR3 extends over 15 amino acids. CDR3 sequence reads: CASSSSDDRVYIQYF. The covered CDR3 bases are TGTGCCAGCAGCTCATCAGACGACAGGGTGTACATT.

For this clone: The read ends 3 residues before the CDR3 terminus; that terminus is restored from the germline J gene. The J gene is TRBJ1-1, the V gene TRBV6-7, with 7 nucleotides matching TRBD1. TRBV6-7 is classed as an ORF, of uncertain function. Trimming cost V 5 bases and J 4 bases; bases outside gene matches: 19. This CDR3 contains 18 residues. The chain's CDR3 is CASSQPQPTGGTATEAFF. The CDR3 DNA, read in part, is TGTGCCAGCAGTCAGCCCCAACCAACCGGCGGGACAGCCACTGAA.

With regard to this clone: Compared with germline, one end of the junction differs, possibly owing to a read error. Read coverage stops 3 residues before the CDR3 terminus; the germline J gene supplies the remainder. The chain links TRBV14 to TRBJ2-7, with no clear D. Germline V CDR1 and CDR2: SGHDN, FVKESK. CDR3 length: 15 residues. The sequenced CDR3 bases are TGTGCCGGCAGCCAAGAGGCAGGTTCTACCTACGAG. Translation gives CAGSQEAGSTYE. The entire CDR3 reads CAGSQEAGSTYEQYF. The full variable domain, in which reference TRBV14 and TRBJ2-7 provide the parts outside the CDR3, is EAGVTQFPSHSVIEKGQTVTLRCDPISGHDNLYWYRRVMGKEIKFLLHFVKESKQDESGMPNNRFLAERTGGTYSTLKVQPAELEDSGVYFCAGSQEAGSTYEQYFGPGTRLTVT.

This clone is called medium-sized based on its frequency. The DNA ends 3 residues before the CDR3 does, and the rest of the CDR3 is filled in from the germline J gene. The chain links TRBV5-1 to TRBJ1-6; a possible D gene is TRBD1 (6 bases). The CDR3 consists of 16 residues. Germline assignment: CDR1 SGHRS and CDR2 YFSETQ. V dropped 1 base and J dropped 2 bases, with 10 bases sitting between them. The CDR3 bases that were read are TGCGCCAGCAGCTTGACAGGGCCGACCTATAATTCACCC. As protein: CASSLTGPTYNSP. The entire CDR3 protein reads CASSLTGPTYNSPLHF.

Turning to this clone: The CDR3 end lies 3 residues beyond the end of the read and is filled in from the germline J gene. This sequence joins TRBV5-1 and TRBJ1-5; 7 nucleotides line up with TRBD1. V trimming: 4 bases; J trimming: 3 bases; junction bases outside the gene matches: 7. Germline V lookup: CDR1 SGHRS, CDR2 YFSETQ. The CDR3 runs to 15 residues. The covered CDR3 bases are TGCGCCAGCAGCCCCGAGACAGGGAACAATCAGCCC. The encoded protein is CASSPETGNNQP. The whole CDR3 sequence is CASSPETGNNQPQHF. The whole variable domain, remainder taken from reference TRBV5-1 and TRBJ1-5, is KAGVTQTPRYLIKTRGQQVTLSCSPISGHRSVSWYQQTPGQGLQFLFEYFSETQRNKGNFPGRFSGRQFSNSRSEMNVSTLELGDSALYLCASSPETGNNQPQHFGDGTRLSIL.

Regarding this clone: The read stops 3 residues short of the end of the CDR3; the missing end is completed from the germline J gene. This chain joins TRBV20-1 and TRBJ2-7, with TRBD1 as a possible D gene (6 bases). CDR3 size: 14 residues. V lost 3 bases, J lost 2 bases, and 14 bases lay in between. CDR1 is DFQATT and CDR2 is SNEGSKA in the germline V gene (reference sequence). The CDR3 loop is CSASFGTSPYEQYF. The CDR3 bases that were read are TGCAGTGCTAGTTTTGGGACATCGCCCTACGAG.

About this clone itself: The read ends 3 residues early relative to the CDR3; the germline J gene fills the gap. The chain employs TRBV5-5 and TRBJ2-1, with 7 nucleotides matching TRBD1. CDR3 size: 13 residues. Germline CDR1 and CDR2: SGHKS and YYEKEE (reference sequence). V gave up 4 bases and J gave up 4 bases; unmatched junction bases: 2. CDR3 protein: CASSRDSYNEQFF. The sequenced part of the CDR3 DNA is TGTGCCAGCAGCCGGGACAGTTACAATGAG.